Listed here are 5 T cell receptor beta chains from one sample, sequenced in a study of monozygotic twins with inflammatory bowel disease. TCRdb reworked the 5' RACE reads into one entry per CDR3 protein, no DNA. This sample contains under 150,000 distinct CDR3 sequences. Sequenced material: blood. The receptors originated from a human donor with ulcerative colitis or Crohn's disease, or a healthy co-twin of an affected twin (not recorded which).

V usage is TRBV25-1 and J usage is TRBJ2-6; TCRdb's D gene call, TRBD1, goes unchecked for lack of DNA. The CDR3 contains 15 residues. Germline assignment: CDR1 MGHDK and CDR2 SYGVNS. The CDR3 region is CASSEFRAGANVLTF.

The genes are TRBV7-2 and TRBJ1-3. Germline V gives CDR1 SGHTA, CDR2 FQGNSA. CDR3 length equals 13 residues. The chain's CDR3 is CASAQGSGNTIYF.

This chain connects TRBV18 to TRBJ1-1; TCRdb gives TRBD1 as the D gene, but with no DNA this cannot be confirmed. Germline V gene data show CDR1 as KGHSH and CDR2 as LQKENI. The CDR3 sequence is 19 residues long. The CDR3 sequence: CASSPLYRGSDSLNTEAFF.

The CDR3: CASSLGLETGEQFF. The chain uses TRBV5-1 and TRBJ2-1. The length of the CDR3 is 14 residues. CDR1 and CDR2 (germline): SGHRS, YFSETQ.

V usage is TRBV5-1 and J usage is TRBJ2-7; no DNA is available, so the TRBD1 call from TCRdb remains unchecked. Per the germline V gene, CDR1 is SGHRS and CDR2 is YFSETQ. The CDR3 covers 17 residues. The CDR3: CASSLYQWDRDTYEQYF.